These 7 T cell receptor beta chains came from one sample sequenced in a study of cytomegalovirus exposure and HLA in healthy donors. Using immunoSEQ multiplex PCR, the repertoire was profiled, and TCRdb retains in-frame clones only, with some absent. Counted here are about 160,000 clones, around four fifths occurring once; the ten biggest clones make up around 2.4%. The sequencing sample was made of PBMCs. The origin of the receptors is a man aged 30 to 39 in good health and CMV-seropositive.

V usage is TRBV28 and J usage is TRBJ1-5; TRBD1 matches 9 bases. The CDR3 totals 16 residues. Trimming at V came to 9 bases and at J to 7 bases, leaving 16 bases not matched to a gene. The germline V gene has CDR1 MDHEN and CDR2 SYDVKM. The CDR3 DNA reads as TGTGCCAGTCAGAGGACAGGGGAATACATGGGGCAGCCCCAGCATTTT. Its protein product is CASQRTGEYMGQPQHF.

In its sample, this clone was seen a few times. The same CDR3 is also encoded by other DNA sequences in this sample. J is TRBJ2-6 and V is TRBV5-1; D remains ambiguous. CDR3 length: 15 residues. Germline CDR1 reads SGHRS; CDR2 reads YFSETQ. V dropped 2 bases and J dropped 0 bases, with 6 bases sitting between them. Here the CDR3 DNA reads TGCGCCAGCAGCTTAAGCCTCTCTGGGGCCAACGTCCTGACTTTC. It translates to CASSLSLSGANVLTF.

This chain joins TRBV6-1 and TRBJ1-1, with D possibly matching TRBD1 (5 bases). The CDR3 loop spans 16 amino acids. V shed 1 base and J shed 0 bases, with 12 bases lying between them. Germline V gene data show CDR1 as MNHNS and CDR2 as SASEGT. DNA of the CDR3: TGTGCCAGCAGTGAAGGTCGGGGGAGCATGAACACTGAAGCTTTCTTT. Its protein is CASSEGRGSMNTEAFF.

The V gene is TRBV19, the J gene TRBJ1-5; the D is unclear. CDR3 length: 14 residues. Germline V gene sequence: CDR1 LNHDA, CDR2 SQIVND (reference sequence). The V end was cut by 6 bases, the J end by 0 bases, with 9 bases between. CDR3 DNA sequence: TGTGCCAGTAGGAAAGAACATAGCAATCAGCCCCAGCATTTT. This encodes CASRKEHSNQPQHF.

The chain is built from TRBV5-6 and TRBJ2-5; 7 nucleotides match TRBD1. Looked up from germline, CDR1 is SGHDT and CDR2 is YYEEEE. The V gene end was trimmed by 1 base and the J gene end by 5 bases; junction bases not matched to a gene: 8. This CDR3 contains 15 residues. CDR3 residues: CASSLRGTGVETQYF. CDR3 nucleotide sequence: TGTGCCAGCAGCTTGAGAGGAACAGGGGTGGAGACCCAGTACTTC.

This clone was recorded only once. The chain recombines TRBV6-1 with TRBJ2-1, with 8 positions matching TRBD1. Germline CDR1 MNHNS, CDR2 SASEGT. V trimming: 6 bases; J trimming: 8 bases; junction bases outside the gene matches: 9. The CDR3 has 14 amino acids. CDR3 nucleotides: TGTGCCAGCAGGGAGGGGACAGGCTGGGATGAGCAGTTCTTC. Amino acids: CASREGTGWDEQFF.

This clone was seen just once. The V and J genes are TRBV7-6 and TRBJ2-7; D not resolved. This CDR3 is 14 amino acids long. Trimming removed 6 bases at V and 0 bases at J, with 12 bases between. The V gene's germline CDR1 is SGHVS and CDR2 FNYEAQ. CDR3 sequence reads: CASSPSTSSYEQYF. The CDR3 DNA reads TGTGCCAGCAGTCCTTCCACGAGCTCCTACGAGCAGTACTTC.